Below, 10 T cell receptor beta chains from the same sample are listed, as sequenced in a study of molecular identifiers for immune sequencing clone quantification. Each CDR3 protein is one row after TCRdb ran MiXCR on the PCR reads. The table records approximately 500,000 distinct CDR3 sequences, about 21% of them present only once. The sample taken for sequencing was naive CD8+ T cells from blood, with Jurkat cell RNA spiked in. Noted subset: FACS-sorted CD8+CD4-CCR7+CD45RA+ naive T cells. The receptors come from a human donor in good health. Some libraries in this study had Jurkat cell RNA spiked in.

The chain recombines TRBV19 with TRBJ2-7; TRBD1 agrees at 9 bases. The CDR3 spans 16 residues. V trimming: 1 base; J trimming: 6 bases; junction bases outside the gene matches: 10. CDR1 is LNHDA, CDR2 SQIVND, per germline (reference sequence). As DNA, the CDR3 is TGTGCCAGTAGTATAGGGACAGGGGAAAAACTCTTCGAGCAGTACTTC. Translating it yields CASSIGTGEKLFEQYF.

The sample holds many counts of this clonotype. The chain carries TRBV5-1 and TRBJ2-3; TRBD1 matches 10 bases. The V segment lost 3 bases and the J segment 4 bases; nucleotides outside the gene matches: 2. Germline CDR1 and CDR2: SGHRS and YFSETQ. This CDR3 region has 14 residues. The chain's CDR3 is CASSSGQGADTQYF. In DNA form, the CDR3 reads TGCGCCAGCAGCTCCGGACAGGGGGCAGATACGCAGTATTTT.

As regards this clonotype: A read error may explain this, as a much larger clone is one base away. The chain is built from TRBV20-1 and TRBJ2-7; 9 bases match TRBD2. This CDR3 is built from 14 residues. The germline gives CDR1 DFQATT, CDR2 SNEGSKA (reference sequence). J was trimmed by 4 bases and V by 1 base; bases with no gene match: 5. CDR3 residues: CSARGLREGYEQYF. CDR3 nucleotides: TGCAGTGCTAGAGGTTTGCGGGAGGGGTACGAGCAGTACTTC.

The chain joins TRBV12-3 or TRBV12-4 to TRBJ2-1; perhaps TRBD2 as D (5 bases). Trimming removed 5 bases at V and 8 bases at J, with 13 bases between. The CDR3 has 13 amino acids. The CDR3 loop reads CASSLGGWDEQFF. The CDR3 DNA is TGTGCCAGCAGTCTAGGCGGGTGGGATGAGCAGTTCTTC.

The chain uses TRBV4-1 and TRBJ2-7, with D perhaps TRBD1 (6 bases). The V end lost 0 bases, the J end lost 2 bases, and 11 bases lay between the germline ends. CDR1 MGHRA and CDR2 YSYEKL come from the germline V gene. The CDR3 runs to 15 residues. The CDR3, as DNA: TGCGCCAGCAGCCAAGATCGGGGACATCCCTACGAGCAGTACTTC. Translation gives CASSQDRGHPYEQYF.

This clonotype was recorded at least ten times. V gene TRBV6-6 combines with J gene TRBJ2-5; D not certain. V gave up 6 bases and J gave up 2 bases, with 10 bases separating them. CDR3 length equals 13 residues. CDR1 and CDR2 (germline): MNHNY, SVGAGI (reference sequence). Here the CDR3 reads CASSSSPQETQYF. The CDR3 DNA is TGTGCCAGCAGCAGTTCACCTCAAGAGACCCAGTACTTC.

The CDR3 DNA reads TGTGCCAGCAGTTACTCGACAGGGCTCACCTACGAGCAGTACTTC. This sequence encodes CASSYSTGLTYEQYF. The rearrangement joins TRBV6-2 or TRBV6-3 to TRBJ2-7, with 7 bases fitting TRBD1. Trimming at V came to 0 bases and at J to 2 bases, leaving 4 bases not matched to a gene. Germline loops: CDR1 MNHEY, CDR2 SVGEGT. This CDR3 is built from 15 residues.

This clonotype showed up many times. This sequence joins TRBV4-3 and TRBJ2-2; no reliable D call. There are 16 residues in the CDR3. CDR1 LGHNA and CDR2 YSLEER come from the germline V gene. Between the trimmed V and J ends, which lost 0 bases and 6 bases, there was a span of 14 bases. CDR3 loop: CASSQDRSDFPGELFF. The CDR3 DNA sequence: TGCGCCAGCAGCCAAGATAGATCAGACTTTCCCGGGGAGCTGTTTTTT.

The sample holds many counts of this clonotype. CDR3 sequence reads: CASSFGVLVPDTQYF. As DNA, the CDR3 is TGTGCCAGCAGTTTCGGGGTGCTCGTCCCAGATACGCAGTATTTT. The gene calls are TRBV28 and TRBJ2-3, with D maybe TRBD2 (5 bases). With 3 bases removed from V and 4 bases from J, the gap between germline ends came to 14 bases. Germline lookup yields CDR1 MDHEN and CDR2 SYDVKM. The CDR3 has 15 residues.

Regarding this clonotype: Mismatch with germline at one junction end may stem from a read error. This sequence joins TRBV7-9 and TRBJ1-1, with unresolved D. CDR1 is SEHNR and CDR2 is FQNEAQ in the germline V gene (reference sequence). The CDR3 is made up of 15 amino acids. The CDR3 bases are TGTGCCAGCACCCCCATACGGGTTATGAACACTGAAGCTTTCTTC. Amino acid sequence: CASTPIRVMNTEAFF.